The source of this TCR beta chain is a study of blood T cell repertoires in COVID-19. Sequenced by immunoSEQ multiplex PCR; TCRdb stores in-frame clones only, minus some. Of tens of thousands of clones detected, 86% appear once; the ten largest clones hold approximately 10%. The CDR3 sequence is 15 residues long. V gave up 3 bases and J gave up 4 bases; unmatched junction bases: 5. CDR1 and CDR2 (germline): MNHEY, SVGAGI. The sequencing sample was made of peripheral blood. This sequence was found in a human donor in a cohort sampled during active COVID-19. The chain employs TRBV6-5 and TRBJ2-2; TRBD2 matches at 7 bases. The DNA for the CDR3 is TGTGCCAGCAGTTATGGCGGGAGTCCCACCGGGGAGCTGTTTTTT. It yields the protein CASSYGGSPTGELFF.